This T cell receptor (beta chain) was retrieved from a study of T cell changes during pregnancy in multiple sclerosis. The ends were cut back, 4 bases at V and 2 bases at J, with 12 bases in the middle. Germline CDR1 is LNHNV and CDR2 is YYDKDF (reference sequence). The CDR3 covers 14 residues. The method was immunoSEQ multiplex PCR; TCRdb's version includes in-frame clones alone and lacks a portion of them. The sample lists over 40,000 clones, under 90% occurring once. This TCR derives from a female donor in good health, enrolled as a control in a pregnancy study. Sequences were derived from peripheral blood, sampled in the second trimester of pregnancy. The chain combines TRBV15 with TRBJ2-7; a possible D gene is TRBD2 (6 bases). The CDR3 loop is CATSIAGTPYEQYF. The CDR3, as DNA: TGTGCCACCAGCATCGCAGGGACTCCCTACGAGCAGTACTTC.